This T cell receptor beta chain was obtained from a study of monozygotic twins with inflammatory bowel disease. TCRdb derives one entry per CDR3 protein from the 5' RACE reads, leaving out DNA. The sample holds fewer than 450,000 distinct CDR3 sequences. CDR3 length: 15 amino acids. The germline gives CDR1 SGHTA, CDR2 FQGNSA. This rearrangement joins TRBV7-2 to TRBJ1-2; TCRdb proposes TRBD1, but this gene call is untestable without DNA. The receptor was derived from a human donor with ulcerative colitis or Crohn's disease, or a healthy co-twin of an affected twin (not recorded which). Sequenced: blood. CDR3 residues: CASSLPDRVVWGYTF.